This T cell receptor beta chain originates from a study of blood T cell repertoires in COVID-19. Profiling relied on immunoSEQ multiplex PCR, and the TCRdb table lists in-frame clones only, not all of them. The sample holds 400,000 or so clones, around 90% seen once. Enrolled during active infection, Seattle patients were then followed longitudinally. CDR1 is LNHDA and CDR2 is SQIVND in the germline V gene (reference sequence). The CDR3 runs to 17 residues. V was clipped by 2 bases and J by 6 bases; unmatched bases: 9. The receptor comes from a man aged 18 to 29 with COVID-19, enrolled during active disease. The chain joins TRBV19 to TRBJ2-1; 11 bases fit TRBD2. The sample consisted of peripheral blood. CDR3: CASSISSGGTLGNEQFF. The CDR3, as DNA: TGTGCCAGTAGTATATCTAGCGGGGGGACCCTTGGCAATGAGCAGTTCTTC.